This T cell receptor beta chain is drawn from a study of T cell responses to AZD1222 COVID-19 vaccine. Regarding the study as a whole: As reported, nearly half of all spike-specific TCRs target variant regions that are unmutated.

As regards this clone: Its antigen is still unknown.

The germline V gene encodes CDR1 KGHSH and CDR2 LQKENI. The CDR3 runs 15 residues. V was cut by 3 bases and J by 1 base, with 13 bases left in between. Assay used: immunoSEQ multiplex PCR; TCRdb lists only in-frame clones, some missing. The sample has approximately 110,000 clones; over 75% are singletons. The sequence came from an adult in good health. The source material was peripheral blood, sampled on day 0 of AZD1222 vaccination. The chain is built from TRBV18 and TRBJ2-7; maybe TRBD2 (6 bases). As DNA, the CDR3 is TGTGCCAGCTCACCCCCAAGCGGGCTATCCTACGAGCAGTACTTC. Protein: CASSPPSGLSYEQYF.